The 32 T cell receptor beta chains presented below share a single source sample, sequenced in a study of OX40 agonist ivuxolimab in advanced cancers. Measured with immunoSEQ multiplex PCR; TCRdb has only the in-frame clones, and not every one. The table includes around 68,000 clones, approximately 90% detected once. Material: CD4+ or CD8+ T cells sorted from blood, obtained in a trial of the OX40 agonist ivuxolimab. These receptors were obtained from an adult with an advanced solid tumor such as melanoma, head and neck, liver or kidney cancer.

The V gene is TRBV2, the J gene TRBJ2-5; D tentatively reads TRBD1 or TRBD2 (5 bases each). CDR3 length equals 14 residues. The V end was cut by 2 bases, the J end by 4 bases, with 11 bases between. Per the germline V gene, CDR1 is SNHLY and CDR2 is FYNNEI. The CDR3 loop reads CASSEWLGPETQYF. The CDR3 DNA reads as TGTGCCAGCAGTGAATGGCTGGGACCAGAGACCCAGTACTTC.

This chain connects TRBV2 to TRBJ2-1, with 9 bases aligning to TRBD2. Germline loops: CDR1 SNHLY, CDR2 FYNNEI. V lost 6 bases, J lost 0 bases, and 3 bases stayed unmatched. The CDR3 consists of 15 residues. CDR3 nucleotides: TGTGCCAGCAGCAGGACTAGCGACTCCTACAATGAGCAGTTCTTC. Protein sequence: CASSRTSDSYNEQFF. The full variable domain, in which reference TRBV2 and TRBJ2-1 provide the parts outside the CDR3, is EPEVTQTPSHQVTQMGQEVILRCVPISNHLYFYWYRQILGQKVEFLVSFYNNEISEKSEIFDDQFSVERPDGSNFTLKIRSTKLEDSAMYFCASSRTSDSYNEQFFGPGTRLTVL.

The rearrangement uses TRBV11-2 and TRBJ2-5, with D unclear. The last part of the DNA fits TRBJ2-7 better; the J call may be wrong. Germline CDR1 and CDR2: SGHAT and FQNNGV. The CDR3 runs 13 residues. Here the CDR3 reads CASSFGGSYEQYF. The CDR3 DNA reads as TGTGCCAGCAGCTTTGGCGGATCCTACGAGCAGTACTTC.

The chain couples TRBV7-8 to TRBJ2-7, with 7 bases matching TRBD2. Germline loops: CDR1 SGHVS, CDR2 FQNEAQ. The CDR3 consists of 17 residues. Trimming cost V 1 base and J 2 bases; bases outside gene matches: 11. Here the CDR3 reads CASSLDAWAGVAYEQYF. CDR3 nucleotide sequence: TGTGCCAGCAGCTTAGACGCTTGGGCGGGAGTCGCCTACGAGCAGTACTTC.

The gene calls are TRBV6-8 and TRBJ2-7, with a tentative D call TRBD2 (6 bases). This CDR3 has 15 amino acids. The germline V gene has CDR1 MNHGY and CDR2 SAAAGT. V was clipped by 4 bases and J by 4 bases, with 17 bases between them. The CDR3 region has the DNA TGTGCCAGCAGTTCCCCCGGACTATTCTCGTACGAGCAGTACTTC. As protein: CASSSPGLFSYEQYF.

The rearrangement uses TRBV19 and TRBJ2-7, with D possibly matching TRBD1 (6 bases). Germline V gives CDR1 LNHDA, CDR2 SQIVND (reference sequence). Trimming shortened V by 4 bases and J by 0 bases, and 10 bases separated the two germline ends. The CDR3 covers 14 residues. The CDR3 DNA sequence: TGTGCCAGTAGTAGACAGGTCCTCTCCTACGAGCAGTACTTC. As protein: CASSRQVLSYEQYF. The whole variable domain, remainder taken from reference TRBV19 and TRBJ2-7, is DGGITQSPKYLFRKEGQNVTLSCEQNLNHDAMYWYRQDPGQGLRLIYYSQIVNDFQKGDIAEGYSVSREKKESFPLTVTSAQKNPTAFYLCASSRQVLSYEQYFGPGTRLTVT.

V usage is TRBV19 and J usage is TRBJ2-5; D is ambiguous. CDR1 and CDR2 (germline): LNHDA, SQIVND (reference sequence). The V and J ends lost 5 bases and 5 bases respectively, with 15 bases between them. This CDR3 has 14 residues. CDR3 protein: CASSFGQTGETQYF. Here the CDR3 DNA reads TGTGCCAGTAGTTTTGGGCAGACCGGCGAGACCCAGTACTTC. Filled out from reference TRBV19 and TRBJ2-5, the complete variable domain reads DGGITQSPKYLFRKEGQNVTLSCEQNLNHDAMYWYRQDPGQGLRLIYYSQIVNDFQKGDIAEGYSVSREKKESFPLTVTSAQKNPTAFYLCASSFGQTGETQYFGPGTRLLVL.

The rearrangement links TRBV11-2 to TRBJ2-5; D might be TRBD1 or TRBD2, each matching 5 bases. The CDR3 is made up of 12 amino acids. V lost 8 bases and J 4 bases, leaving 11 bases between the germline ends. Germline-derived CDR1 and CDR2 are SGHAT and FQNNGV. CDR3 in DNA: TGTGCCAGCGGGGCTGAGGGAGAGACCCAGTACTTC. It yields the protein CASGAEGETQYF.

This chain uses TRBV5-6 with TRBJ1-1, with D possibly matching TRBD1 (6 bases). The V end was cut by 1 base, the J end by 3 bases, with 10 bases between. Germline loops: CDR1 SGHDT, CDR2 YYEEEE. CDR3 length: 14 amino acids. This CDR3 is CASSLRGKDTEAFF. The CDR3 DNA reads as TGTGCCAGCAGCTTGAGGGGGAAGGACACTGAAGCTTTCTTT.

V and J are TRBV6-1 and TRBJ2-7, with 12 bases fitting TRBD2. Germline trimming cut 4 bases from V and 1 base from J; bases unmatched to any gene: 2. Germline CDR1 is MNHNS and CDR2 is SASEGT. This CDR3 has 15 residues. Here the CDR3 reads CASSALAGGSYEQYF. CDR3 coding DNA: TGTGCCAGCAGTGCCCTAGCGGGAGGGTCCTACGAGCAGTACTTC.

This clone was detected once. The CDR3 nucleotides read TGTGCCAGCAGCTCGACTCACGGGGGGCTCGGGGGAAACACCATATATTTT. Protein product: CASSSTHGGLGGNTIYF. The chain employs TRBV7-8 and TRBJ1-3; a weak D match, TRBD1 (6 bases). Germline V gene lookup returns CDR1 SGHVS and CDR2 FQNEAQ. Trimming left V 4 bases short and J 4 bases short, with 20 bases between. The CDR3 is 17 residues long. The full variable domain, rest sourced from reference TRBV7-8 and TRBJ1-3, is GAGVSQSPRYKVAKRGQDVALRCDPISGHVSLFWYQQALGQGPEFLTYFQNEAQLDKSGLPSDRFFAERPEGSVSTLKIQRTQQEDSAVYLCASSSTHGGLGGNTIYFGEGSWLTVV.

The rearrangement links TRBV10-3 to TRBJ2-1, with D perhaps matching TRBD2 (5 bases). Germline V CDR1 and CDR2: ENHRY, SYGVKD. The CDR3 runs to 12 residues. V was clipped by 3 bases and J by 6 bases, with 6 bases between them. The DNA of the CDR3 is TGTGCCATCAGTGAACGGGGCAATGAGCAGTTCTTC. This translates into CAISERGNEQFF.

This clone was seen a handful of times. The rearrangement uses TRBV18 and TRBJ1-1, with TRBD1 as a possible D gene (6 bases). CDR1 and CDR2 from the germline V gene are KGHSH and LQKENI. The germline V and J ends were trimmed by 3 bases and 1 base, with 6 bases remaining between them. This CDR3 is built from 13 residues. The CDR3 loop reads CASSPTGNTEAFF. The CDR3 region has the DNA TGTGCCAGCTCACCGACAGGGAACACTGAAGCTTTCTTT. The full variable domain, in which reference TRBV18 and TRBJ1-1 provide the parts outside the CDR3, is NAGVMQNPRHLVRRRGQEARLRCSPMKGHSHVYWYRQLPEEGLKFMVYLQKENIIDESGMPKERFSAEFPKEGPSILRIQQVVRGDSAAYFCASSPTGNTEAFFGQGTRLTVV.

The genes are TRBV11-3 and TRBJ2-7; D is possibly TRBD1 (5 bases). The CDR3 consists of 15 residues. Germline-derived CDR1 and CDR2 are SGHNT and YENEEA. V was shortened by 5 bases and J by 3 bases, with 17 bases between the two germline ends. CDR3 nucleotides: TGTGCCAGCAGCCCAAGCCGGACAACCAACTACGAGCAGTACTTC. Its translation is CASSPSRTTNYEQYF.

The V call is TRBV27, the J call TRBJ2-5, with 8 nucleotides matching TRBD2. The CDR3 length is 17 residues. Germline trimming cut 5 bases from V and 4 bases from J; bases unmatched to any gene: 15. CDR1 and CDR2 from the germline V gene are MNHEY and SMNVEV (reference sequence). CDR3 in amino acids: CASSPTQLAAKRETQYF. CDR3 in DNA: TGTGCCAGCAGTCCGACCCAACTAGCGGCAAAAAGAGAGACCCAGTACTTC.

This rearrangement joins TRBV5-1 to TRBJ1-4; D possibly corresponds to TRBD1 (5 bases). The CDR3 spans 16 residues. V was pared by 4 bases and J by 3 bases, with 16 bases between. CDR1 and CDR2 from the germline V gene are SGHRS and YFSETQ. The CDR3 region is CASSVDSPAANEKLFF. The CDR3 DNA is TGCGCCAGCAGCGTCGACAGCCCTGCGGCTAATGAAAAACTGTTTTTT.

The rearrangement uses TRBV30 and TRBJ2-5, with 8 bases that match TRBD1. CDR1 and CDR2 from the germline V gene are GTSNPN and SVGIG (reference sequence). The CDR3 runs to 15 residues. The V segment lost 2 bases and the J segment 2 bases; nucleotides outside the gene matches: 7. The CDR3 spells CAWSRQGIVQETQYF. The CDR3 DNA sequence: TGTGCCTGGAGTAGACAGGGGATTGTACAAGAGACCCAGTACTTC.

The chain recombines TRBV18 with TRBJ1-1; possibly TRBD1 for D (6 bases). The germline gives CDR1 KGHSH, CDR2 LQKENI. The CDR3 extends over 14 amino acids. Trimming removed 6 bases at V and 1 base at J, with 12 bases between. CDR3 sequence reads: CASSPSQGNTEAFF. In DNA, the CDR3 is TGTGCCAGCTCGCCTTCACAGGGGAACACTGAAGCTTTCTTT.

This chain connects TRBV6-4 to TRBJ1-2, with D unclear. The CDR3 runs 13 residues. V lost 4 bases to trimming and J lost 6 bases, with 12 bases between them. Per the germline V gene, CDR1 is MRHNA and CDR2 is SNTAGT. The CDR3 region has the DNA TGTGCCAGCAGTGCCGCAGGATTCGATGGCTACACCTTC. Its translation: CASSAAGFDGYTF.

This sequence joins TRBV10-3 and TRBJ2-6; 7 nucleotides line up with TRBD1. The CDR3 length is 18 residues. Germline trimming cut 5 bases from V and 1 base from J; bases unmatched to any gene: 11. Germline CDR1 and CDR2: ENHRY and SYGVKD. In nucleotides, the CDR3 is TGTGCCATCAGTTACCAAGGGGGCCGGGGTTCTGGGGCCAACGTCCTGACTTTC. It specifies CAISYQGGRGSGANVLTF.

The V gene is TRBV9, the J gene TRBJ2-1, with TRBD2 matching 8 bases. The J segment lost 8 bases and the V segment lost 4 bases, leaving 8 bases of the junction unmatched. The CDR3 spans 14 residues. Germline V gene sequence: CDR1 SGDLS, CDR2 YYNGEE. The CDR3, as DNA: TGTGCCAGCAGCCTTAGGACTAGCACCGATGAGCAGTTCTTC. Amino acid sequence: CASSLRTSTDEQFF.

J is TRBJ2-3 and V is TRBV6-1; 7 bases map to TRBD2. After removal of 6 bases from V and 3 bases from J, the junction contained 6 bases not matched to a gene. Germline V gene data show CDR1 as MNHNS and CDR2 as SASEGT. The CDR3 runs 14 residues. In DNA form, the CDR3 reads TGTGCCAGCAGGAGGGACTACCAAACAGATACGCAGTATTTT. Translation: CASRRDYQTDTQYF.

The chain combines TRBV6-6 with TRBJ1-6; the D gene is possibly TRBD1 (5 bases). The CDR3 consists of 12 residues. The V end was cut by 6 bases, the J end by 13 bases, with 13 bases between. CDR1 MNHNY and CDR2 SVGAGI come from the germline V gene (reference sequence). The CDR3 nucleotides read TGTGCCAGCAGGGCCGGGGGAGTTCCCCTCCACTTT. The encoded protein is CASRAGGVPLHF.

The chain carries TRBV27 and TRBJ2-5, with 15 nucleotides matching TRBD2. Germline V lookup: CDR1 MNHEY, CDR2 SMNVEV (reference sequence). With V trimmed by 3 bases and J by 4 bases, 12 bases remained unmatched. This CDR3 has 19 residues. As DNA, the CDR3 is TGTGCCAGCAGTTTCCAAGGGGGACTAGCGGGGGGCAGGGGAGAGACCCAGTACTTC. Translation gives CASSFQGGLAGGRGETQYF.

The J gene is TRBJ2-7, the V gene TRBV5-4; D is perhaps TRBD2 (5 bases). The V gene lost 0 bases and the J gene lost 6 bases, with 13 bases spanning the gap. The CDR3 extends over 14 amino acids. Germline CDR1 is SGHNT and CDR2 is YYREEE (reference sequence). The CDR3 loop reads CASSLARGLSEQYF. The CDR3 bases are TGTGCCAGCAGCTTGGCACGGGGTCTAAGCGAGCAGTACTTC. The full variable domain, in which reference TRBV5-4 and TRBJ2-7 provide the parts outside the CDR3, is ETGVTQSPTHLIKTRGQQVTLRCSSQSGHNTVSWYQQALGQGPQFIFQYYREEENGRGNFPPRFSGLQFPNYSSELNVNALELDDSALYLCASSLARGLSEQYFGPGTRLTVT.

CDR3 DNA sequence: TGCGCCAGCAGCTTGGTTCGAGGAAGCATTCAGTACTTC. This codes for CASSLVRGSIQYF. V gene TRBV5-1 combines with J gene TRBJ2-4; D is ambiguous. In germline, CDR1 is SGHRS, CDR2 YFSETQ. The CDR3 runs 13 residues. Trimming left V 0 bases short and J 9 bases short, with 10 bases between.

In this sample, this clone turned up once. The CDR3 region is CASSPGQGESEKLFF. In nucleotides, the CDR3 is TGTGCCAGCTCACCCGGACAGGGGGAAAGTGAAAAACTGTTTTTT. The chain carries TRBV18 and TRBJ1-4; 10 bases agree with TRBD1. CDR3 length: 15 amino acids. The junction had 5 bases not matched to a gene; V was cut back by 3 bases and J by 7 bases. The V gene's germline CDR1 is KGHSH and CDR2 LQKENI.

V is TRBV5-4 and J is TRBJ1-4; D might be TRBD1 (5 bases). The germline V gene encodes CDR1 SGHNT and CDR2 YYREEE (reference sequence). There are 15 residues in the CDR3. V lost 3 bases and J 4 bases, leaving 13 bases between the germline ends. The DNA of the CDR3 is TGTGCCAGCAGCTCACAGGAGGGGCTTAATGAAAAACTGTTTTTT. Translated, it gives CASSSQEGLNEKLFF.

This clone was detected once. The gene calls are TRBV19 and TRBJ2-1; 13 nucleotides match TRBD2. The trim removed 4 bases at V and 2 bases at J, leaving 2 bases unmatched. Germline V gene data show CDR1 as LNHDA and CDR2 as SQIVND (reference sequence). The CDR3 covers 16 residues. For the CDR3, the DNA is TGTGCCAGTAGTACTGGGACTAGCGGGGCCTACAATGAGCAGTTCTTC. Its translation is CASSTGTSGAYNEQFF.

This clone was found once. The rearrangement joins TRBV10-3 to TRBJ1-2; 9 bases agree with TRBD1. The CDR3 contains 16 residues. Germline V lookup: CDR1 ENHRY, CDR2 SYGVKD. V dropped 0 bases and J dropped 2; count of bases not matched to a gene: 4. In DNA, the CDR3 is TGTGCCATCAGTGAGTCCCCCGGGACAGGGAACTATGGCTACACCTTC. This translates into CAISESPGTGNYGYTF.

The CDR3 DNA follows: TGCGCCAGCAGCAAGGGGGCGGGTGGAACTAACTATGGCTACACCTTC. Protein product: CASSKGAGGTNYGYTF. The chain employs TRBV5-1 and TRBJ1-2; 7 nucleotides agree with TRBD1. The V and J ends lost 4 bases and 0 bases, in that order; junction bases with no gene match: 9. Germline V gene lookup returns CDR1 SGHRS and CDR2 YFSETQ. The CDR3 runs 16 residues.

J is TRBJ2-7 and V is TRBV29-1, with TRBD1 identical over 7 bases. J gave up 2 bases and V 6 bases, and 4 bases lay outside the gene matches. CDR3 size: 12 residues. Germline loops: CDR1 SQVTM, CDR2 ANQGSEA. CDR3 residues: CSVQDRTYEQYF. The CDR3 DNA follows: TGCAGCGTCCAGGACAGGACCTACGAGCAGTACTTC.